This TCR beta chain was observed in a study of Graves' ophthalmopathy and Graves' hyperthyroidism. Amplified TCR beta CDR3 regions were obtained using RNA transcripts as template. First-round RT-PCR with HTBI primers preceded a second-round multiplex PCR. MiXCR was run by TCRdb on the multiplex PCR reads, yielding one entry per CDR3 protein. The table shows about 240,000 distinct CDR3 sequences, with around 45% occurring only once. Germline V gene data show CDR1 as MNHEY and CDR2 as SVGAGI. This CDR3 has 13 amino acids. The V end was cut by 6 bases, the J end by 3 bases, with 11 bases between. The sequence was collected from an adult man with Graves' ophthalmopathy. Sequencing was performed on peripheral blood. The V gene is TRBV6-5, the J gene TRBJ2-5; a possible D gene is TRBD1 (5 bases). The CDR3 nucleotides read TGTGCCAGCAGCTCAGGGTCAAAAGAGACCCAGTACTTC. Its protein product is CASSSGSKETQYF.